The clone carrying this T cell receptor beta chain came up a few times. Its target is not known. The sample is drawn from a study of identical twins. Study observations and caveats: With beta out-of-frame sequences, excess sharing by twins was weaker. There was an excess of low generation probability in the out-of-frame alpha sequences that twins shared.

The V end lost 0 bases, the J end lost 2 bases, and 12 bases lay between the germline ends. Per germline, CDR1 SGHDT and CDR2 YYEEEE. CDR3 size: 17 residues. A universal primer site was created by template switching, with the cDNA bearing unique molecular identifiers. Each CDR3 protein gets one entry after TCRdb re-called the 5' RACE reads with MiXCR. This sample has 450,000 or so distinct CDR3 sequences, with approximately 14% found just once. Another study also made use of these data, one on yellow fever vaccine responses in identical twins.

This chain links TRBV5-6 with TRBJ2-6; unclear D gene. Input material: CD4+ T cells sorted from blood. The TCR comes from a woman younger than 35 in good health. The DNA of the CDR3 is TGTGCCAGCAGCTTGGGAGTAAGGGTCCCTGGGGCCAACGTCCTGACTTTC. As protein: CASSLGVRVPGANVLTF.